Listed below are T cell receptor beta chains from one sample, sequenced in a study of Graves' ophthalmopathy and Graves' hyperthyroidism. One entry per CDR3 protein, called by TCRdb with MiXCR from the multiplex PCR reads. The sample comprises 400,000 to 450,000 distinct CDR3 sequences, under 25% of which are singletons, and 2.5% to 3% rests with the top ten. The sequencing sample was made of peripheral blood. These receptors all stem from a woman between 18 and 30 years old with stable Graves' hyperthyroidism. The CDR3 runs from the conserved cysteine through the conserved F or W. D genes are given only for firm matches. Size is omitted from some rows. Given values are once, few, many or a class for expanded clones.

CDR3 length: 15; V gene: TRBV6-5; clone size: many; J gene: TRBJ2-5; D gene: NA; CDR3 DNA: TGTGCCAGCAGTTACTCGGCCGGAGGTAGGGAGACCCAGTACTTC; CDR3 protein: CASSYSAGGRETQYF
CDR3 length: 14; V gene: TRBV19; clone size: many; J gene: TRBJ2-7; D gene: NA; CDR3 DNA: TGTGCCAGTAGTATACGGGGGAGCTCCTACGAGCAGTACTTC; CDR3 protein: CASSIRGSSYEQYF
CDR3 length: 12; V gene: TRBV30; clone size: many; J gene: TRBJ2-7; D gene: NA; CDR3 DNA: TGTGCCTGGAGTAGCGACTCCTACGAGCAGTACTTC; CDR3 protein: CAWSSDSYEQYF
CDR3 length: 13; V gene: TRBV2; clone size: NA; J gene: TRBJ2-7; D gene: TRBD1; CDR3 DNA: TGTGCCAGGTCCAGGGGGCAGACCTACGAGCAGTACTTC; CDR3 protein: CARSRGQTYEQYF
CDR3 length: 16; V gene: TRBV2; clone size: NA; J gene: TRBJ2-5; D gene: TRBD2; CDR3 DNA: TGTGCCAGCAGTGGGACTAGCGGGAGGGCCGGAGAGACCCAGTACTTC; CDR3 protein: CASSGTSGRAGETQYF
CDR3 length: 14; V gene: TRBV5-1; clone size: NA; J gene: TRBJ1-5; D gene: NA; CDR3 DNA: TGCGCCAGCAGCTTGAATCTGGGTAGTCAGCCCCAGCATTTT; CDR3 protein: CASSLNLGSQPQHF
CDR3 length: 13; V gene: TRBV5-1; clone size: many; J gene: TRBJ1-2; D gene: TRBD1; CDR3 DNA: TGCGCCAGCAGCTACCGGACAGGGGGGCAGTGCACCTTC; CDR3 protein: CASSYRTGGQCTF
CDR3 length: 17; V gene: TRBV4-2; clone size: NA; J gene: TRBJ2-2; D gene: TRBD2; CDR3 DNA: TGTGCCAGCAGCGAACTGCTCCCGGGACTAGATTCCGGGGAGCTGTTTTTT; CDR3 protein: CASSELLPGLDSGELFF
CDR3 length: 15; V gene: TRBV28; clone size: NA; J gene: TRBJ2-7; D gene: TRBD1; CDR3 DNA: TGTGCCAGCAGTTTTCATCAGGACAGGGGTTACGAGCAGTACTTC; CDR3 protein: CASSFHQDRGYEQYF
CDR3 length: 18; V gene: TRBV5-1; clone size: NA; J gene: TRBJ2-7; D gene: TRBD2; CDR3 DNA: TGCGCCAGCAGCTTGGAGGGACTAGCGGGAGAGTTCTCCTACGAGCAGTACTTC; CDR3 protein: CASSLEGLAGEFSYEQYF
CDR3 length: 15; V gene: TRBV6-1; clone size: many; J gene: TRBJ1-2; D gene: NA; CDR3 DNA: TGTGCCACCTCTAATTGGGACGGTGGATTCTATGGCTACACCTTC; CDR3 protein: CATSNWDGGFYGYTF
CDR3 length: 12; V gene: TRBV12-3/TRBV12-4; clone size: many; J gene: TRBJ1-2; D gene: NA; CDR3 DNA: TGTGCCAGCAGTTTTAGGTACTATGGCTACACCTTC; CDR3 protein: CASSFRYYGYTF
CDR3 length: 12; V gene: TRBV29-1; clone size: many; J gene: TRBJ1-6; D gene: NA; CDR3 DNA: TGCAGCACCCGGGACGGAAATTCACCCCTCCACTTT; CDR3 protein: CSTRDGNSPLHF
CDR3 length: 13; V gene: TRBV12-3/TRBV12-4; clone size: NA; J gene: TRBJ1-1; D gene: NA; CDR3 DNA: TGTGCCAGCAAGACGGAGACGAACACTGAAGCTTTCTTT; CDR3 protein: CASKTETNTEAFF
CDR3 length: 13; V gene: TRBV19; clone size: many; J gene: TRBJ2-2; D gene: NA; CDR3 DNA: TGTGCCAGTAGCGCAGGGTACACCGGGGAGCTGTTTTTT; CDR3 protein: CASSAGYTGELFF
CDR3 length: 15; V gene: TRBV29-1; clone size: many; J gene: TRBJ2-5; D gene: NA; CDR3 DNA: TGCAGCGTTGTAGAGTCAGGAGGATGGCAAGAGACCCAGTACTTC; CDR3 protein: CSVVESGGWQETQYF
CDR3 length: 14; V gene: TRBV7-2; clone size: few; J gene: TRBJ2-2; D gene: TRBD2; CDR3 DNA: TGTGCCAGCAGCTTGCGGGAGGGCGTCGGGGAGCTGTTTTTT; CDR3 protein: CASSLREGVGELFF
CDR3 length: 15; V gene: TRBV7-2; clone size: NA; J gene: TRBJ1-5; D gene: TRBD1; CDR3 DNA: TGTGCCAGCAGCTTAATTGGCAGGGGGCTTCAGCCCCAGCATTTT; CDR3 protein: CASSLIGRGLQPQHF
CDR3 length: 14; V gene: TRBV12-3/TRBV12-4; clone size: few; J gene: TRBJ1-1; D gene: NA; CDR3 DNA: TGTGCCAGCAGTTTAAGGGACCAGAGCACTGAAGCTTTCTTT; CDR3 protein: CASSLRDQSTEAFF
CDR3 length: 14; V gene: TRBV15; clone size: many; J gene: TRBJ2-7; D gene: NA; CDR3 DNA: TGTGCCACCAGCAGAGACTCAGGGCCTTACGAGCAGTACTTC; CDR3 protein: CATSRDSGPYEQYF
CDR3 length: 15; V gene: TRBV5-1; clone size: many; J gene: TRBJ2-2; D gene: NA; CDR3 DNA: TGCGCCAGCAGCCCAATTACATCGAACACCGGGGAGCTGTTTTTT; CDR3 protein: CASSPITSNTGELFF
CDR3 length: 15; V gene: TRBV5-1; clone size: many; J gene: TRBJ2-7; D gene: NA; CDR3 DNA: TGCACCAGCAGCTTGGCCGAGGGGGAGGGCTACGAGCAGTACTTC; CDR3 protein: CTSSLAEGEGYEQYF
CDR3 length: 16; V gene: TRBV19; clone size: NA; J gene: TRBJ2-2; D gene: TRBD2; CDR3 DNA: TGTGCCACACGAAGCGGGACTAGCGGAAACACCGGGGAGCTGTTTTTT; CDR3 protein: CATRSGTSGNTGELFF
CDR3 length: 16; V gene: TRBV11-1; clone size: many; J gene: TRBJ2-7; D gene: NA; CDR3 DNA: TGTGCCAGCAGCCCTTTGGGGACCCGACTCCCCTACGAGCAGTACTTC; CDR3 protein: CASSPLGTRLPYEQYF
CDR3 length: 10; V gene: TRBV12-3/TRBV12-4; clone size: medium-sized; J gene: TRBJ1-1; D gene: NA; CDR3 DNA: TGTGCCACCGGACACCGCGGAGCTTTCTTT; CDR3 protein: CATGHRGAFF
CDR3 length: 14; V gene: TRBV10-3; clone size: many; J gene: TRBJ1-1; D gene: NA; CDR3 DNA: TGTGCCATCAGTGAGTCGCTCGCATGGACTGAAGCTTTCTTT; CDR3 protein: CAISESLAWTEAFF